The clone carrying this TCR beta chain was observed a few times. This entry comes from a study of CD8+ T cells in alopecia areata. Treatment: oral pan-JAK inhibitor, 5-10 mg twice daily. RNA was isolated and reverse transcribed to cDNA, the sequencing template. Sequencing used immunoSEQ multiplex PCR; TCRdb keeps in-frame clones, though not all of them. This sample has around 100,000 clones, with roughly 45% found just once. This CDR3 region has 15 residues. From germline, CDR1 is SGHRS and CDR2 YFSETQ. V shed 1 base and J shed 7 bases, with 15 bases lying between them. This specimen consisted of CD8+ T cells sorted from blood, obtained at week 24, from a patient treated with tofacitinib. The TCR comes from a human donor with alopecia areata. The rearrangement joins TRBV5-1 to TRBJ2-1; tentative D call: TRBD1 (6 bases). CDR3 nucleotide sequence: TGCGCCAGCAGCTTGTATTACAGGGTAGGAAATGAGCAGTTCTTC. Amino acid sequence: CASSLYYRVGNEQFF.